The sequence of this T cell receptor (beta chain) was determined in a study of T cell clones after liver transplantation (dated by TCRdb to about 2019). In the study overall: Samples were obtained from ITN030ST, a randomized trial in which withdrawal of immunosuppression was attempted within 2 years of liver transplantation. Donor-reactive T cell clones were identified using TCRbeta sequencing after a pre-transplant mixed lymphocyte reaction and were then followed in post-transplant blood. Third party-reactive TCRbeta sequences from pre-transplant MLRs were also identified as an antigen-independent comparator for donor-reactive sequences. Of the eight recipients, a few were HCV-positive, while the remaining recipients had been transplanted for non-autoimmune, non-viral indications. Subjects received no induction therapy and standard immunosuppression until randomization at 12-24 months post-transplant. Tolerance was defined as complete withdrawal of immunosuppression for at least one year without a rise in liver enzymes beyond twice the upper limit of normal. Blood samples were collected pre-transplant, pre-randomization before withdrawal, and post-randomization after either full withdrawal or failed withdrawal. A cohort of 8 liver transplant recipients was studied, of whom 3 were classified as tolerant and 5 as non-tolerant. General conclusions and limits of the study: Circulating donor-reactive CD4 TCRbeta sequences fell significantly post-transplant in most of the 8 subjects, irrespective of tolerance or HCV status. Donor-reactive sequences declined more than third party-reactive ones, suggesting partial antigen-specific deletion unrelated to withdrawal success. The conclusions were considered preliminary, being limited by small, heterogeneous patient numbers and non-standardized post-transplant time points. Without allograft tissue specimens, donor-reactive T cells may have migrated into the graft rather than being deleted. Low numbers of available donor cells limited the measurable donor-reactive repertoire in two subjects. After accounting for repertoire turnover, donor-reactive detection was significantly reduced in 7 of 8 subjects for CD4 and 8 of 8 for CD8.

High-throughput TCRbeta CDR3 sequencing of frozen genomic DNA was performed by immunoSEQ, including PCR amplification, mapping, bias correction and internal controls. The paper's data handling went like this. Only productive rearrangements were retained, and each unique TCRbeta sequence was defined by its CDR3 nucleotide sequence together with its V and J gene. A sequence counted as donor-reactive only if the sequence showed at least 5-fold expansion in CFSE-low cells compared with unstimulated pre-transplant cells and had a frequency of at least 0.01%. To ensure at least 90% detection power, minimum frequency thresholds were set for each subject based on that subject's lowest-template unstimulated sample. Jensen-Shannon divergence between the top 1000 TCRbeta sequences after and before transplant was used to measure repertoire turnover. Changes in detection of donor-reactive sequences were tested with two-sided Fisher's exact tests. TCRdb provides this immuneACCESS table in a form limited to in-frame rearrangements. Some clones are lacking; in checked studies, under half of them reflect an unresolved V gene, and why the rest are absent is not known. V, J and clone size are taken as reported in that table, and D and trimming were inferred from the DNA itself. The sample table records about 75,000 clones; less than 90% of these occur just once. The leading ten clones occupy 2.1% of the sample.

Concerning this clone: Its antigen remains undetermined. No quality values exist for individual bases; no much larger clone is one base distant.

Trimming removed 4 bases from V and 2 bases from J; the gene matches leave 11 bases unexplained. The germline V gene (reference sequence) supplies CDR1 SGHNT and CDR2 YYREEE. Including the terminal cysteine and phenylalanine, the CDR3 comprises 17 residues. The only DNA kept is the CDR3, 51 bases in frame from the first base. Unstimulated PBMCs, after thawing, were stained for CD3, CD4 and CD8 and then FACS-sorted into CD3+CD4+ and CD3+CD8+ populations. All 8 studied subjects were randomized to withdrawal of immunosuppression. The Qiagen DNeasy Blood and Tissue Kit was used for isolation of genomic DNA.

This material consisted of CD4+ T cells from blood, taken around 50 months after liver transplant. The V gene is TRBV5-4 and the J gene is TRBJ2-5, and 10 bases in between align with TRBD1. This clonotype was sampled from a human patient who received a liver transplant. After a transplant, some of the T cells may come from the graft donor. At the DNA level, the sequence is TGTGCCAGCAGCCCAGGGACAGGGGTCCGTTATCAAGAGACCCAGTACTTC. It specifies CASSPGTGVRYQETQYF.